The 6 T cell receptor beta chains below all came from one sample that was sequenced in a study of CD8 T cells in Susac syndrome. Reverse transcription of roughly 0.5 to 1 ug RNA was performed with random hexamers. TCRdb re-derived calls from the immunoSEQ multiplex PCR reads in MiXCR, one entry per CDR3 protein. The sample yields more than 150,000 distinct CDR3 sequences, around 96% seen once. Material for sequencing was CD4+ T cells from PBMCs. The receptor source for this set is a human donor with Susac syndrome.

The chain uses TRBV9 and TRBJ2-7; possibly TRBD1 for D (6 bases). Trimming took 0 bases from V and 2 from J, leaving 12 bases between them. This CDR3 region has 15 residues. The germline V gene encodes CDR1 SGDLS and CDR2 YYNGEE. The CDR3 bases are TGTGCCAGCAGCGTAGACACCAGGGGACCCTACGAGCAGTACGTC. Protein sequence: CASSVDTRGPYEQYV.

The chain is built from TRBV30 and TRBJ1-2; tentatively, D is TRBD1 (6 bases). CDR1 is GTSNPN, CDR2 SVGIG, per germline (reference sequence). V gave up 2 bases and J gave up 7 bases, with 14 bases separating them. CDR3 length: 13 amino acids. The CDR3 DNA is TGTGCCTGGAGTCAACAGGGCCCTCTTGGCTACACCTTC. It encodes CAWSQQGPLGYTF.

The rearrangement links TRBV20-1 to TRBJ2-3, with 8 bases lining up with TRBD2. CDR3 length: 14 amino acids. CDR1 is DFQATT and CDR2 is SNEGSKA in the germline V gene (reference sequence). Germline trimming cut 3 bases from V and 3 bases from J; bases unmatched to any gene: 5. CDR3 sequence: CSARPGLVTDTQYF. The CDR3 bases are TGCAGTGCTAGGCCGGGACTAGTGACAGATACGCAGTATTTT.

This chain joins TRBV20-1 and TRBJ2-1, with 8 nucleotides matching TRBD2. Germline loops: CDR1 DFQATT, CDR2 SNEGSKA (reference sequence). Trimming cost V 5 bases and J 9 bases; bases outside gene matches: 9. The CDR3 spans 13 residues. The CDR3 reads CSAQARTSFEQFF. The CDR3 nucleotides read TGCAGTGCTCAAGCCCGGACTAGCTTTGAGCAGTTCTTC.

The CDR3 bases are TGCAGTGCTAGAGATGGGGGACTAGCGGGGTTCCTCAGCGAGCAGTACTTC. Residues: CSARDGGLAGFLSEQYF. The chain recombines TRBV20-1 with TRBJ2-7, with 13 positions matching TRBD2. Germline values: CDR1 DFQATT, CDR2 SNEGSKA (reference sequence). The CDR3 loop spans 17 amino acids. The V segment lost 0 bases and the J segment 6 bases; nucleotides outside the gene matches: 11.

This clonotype was seen only once. This chain uses TRBV7-9 with TRBJ2-1, with 7 bases fitting TRBD2. Losses at the gene ends were 1 base for V and 7 bases for J; bases not matched to a gene: 10. The CDR3 extends over 16 amino acids. Germline assignment: CDR1 SEHNR and CDR2 FQNEAQ (reference sequence). CDR3 nucleotides: TGTGCCAGCAGCTTAGTTAGCGCTCTGGGGGGGAATGAGCAGTTCTTC. This gives the protein CASSLVSALGGNEQFF.